The present T cell receptor (beta chain) was sequenced within a study of PD-L1 blockade in urothelial cancer. Overall study context: Patients, treated from about 2014 onward, received atezolizumab 1,200 mg intravenously every 3 weeks. Male sex and bladder-origin urothelial cancer characterized about 85% of the 29 patients. Blood-derived samples held a median 141,255 T cells.

Time point defined: peripheral blood 6 weeks after treatment start. Per the germline V gene, CDR1 is SNHLY and CDR2 is FYNNEI. CDR3 size: 14 residues. Trimming removed 7 bases from V and 6 bases from J; junction bases left unmatched: 8. Synthetic TCR analog templates were spiked into each PCR. Sequencing was performed with immunoSEQ multiplex PCR; in TCRdb, only in-frame clones are kept and a portion is missing. The sample lists roughly 110,000 clones; less than 95% were seen once. The chain recombines TRBV2 with TRBJ1-5, with 8 bases aligning to TRBD1. The starting material was PBMCs, obtained around atezolizumab (anti-PD-L1) treatment. This receptor was identified in a man aged 60-69 years with urothelial cancer. This chain's CDR3 is CASKGQVLFQPQHF. DNA of the CDR3: TGTGCCAGCAAGGGACAGGTTTTGTTTCAGCCCCAGCATTTT.